This T cell receptor (beta chain) was sequenced during a study of technical replicates of blood from several donors. V lost 4 bases and J 2 bases, leaving 18 bases between the germline ends. The CDR3 totals 16 residues. CDR1 is SGHRS and CDR2 is YFSETQ in the germline V gene. Clones were sequenced by immunoSEQ multiplex PCR, and TCRdb holds only the in-frame ones, with some missing. Of around 93,000 clones listed, about 95% are singletons. The chain recombines TRBV5-1 with TRBJ2-5; D is possibly TRBD2 (6 bases). The origin of this receptor is a human donor in good health. Sequencing input: T cells isolated from PBMCs. The CDR3: CASSDVVGSQQETQYF. The CDR3 DNA follows: TGCGCCAGCAGCGACGTGGTCGGGAGTCAACAAGAGACCCAGTACTTC.